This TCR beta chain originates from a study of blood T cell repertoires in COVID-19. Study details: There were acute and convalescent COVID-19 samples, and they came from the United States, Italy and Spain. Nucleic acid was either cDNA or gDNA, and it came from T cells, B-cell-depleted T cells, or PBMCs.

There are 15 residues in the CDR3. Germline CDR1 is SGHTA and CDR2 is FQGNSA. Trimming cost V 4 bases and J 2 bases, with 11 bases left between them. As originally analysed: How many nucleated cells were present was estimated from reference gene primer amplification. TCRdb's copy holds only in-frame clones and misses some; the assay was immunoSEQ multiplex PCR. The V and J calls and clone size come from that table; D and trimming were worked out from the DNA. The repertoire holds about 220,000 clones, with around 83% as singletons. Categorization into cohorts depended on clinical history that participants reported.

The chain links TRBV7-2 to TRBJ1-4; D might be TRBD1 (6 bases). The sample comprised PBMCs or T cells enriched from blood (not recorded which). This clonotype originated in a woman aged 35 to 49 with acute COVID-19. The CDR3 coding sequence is TGTGCCAGCAGCTCAGGGGACACTACTAATGAAAAACTGTTTTTT. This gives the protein CASSSGDTTNEKLFF. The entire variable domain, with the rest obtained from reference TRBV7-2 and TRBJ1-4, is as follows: GAGVSQSPSNKVTEKGKDVELRCDPISGHTALYWYRQSLGQGLEFLIYFQGNSAPDKSGLPSDRFSAERTGGSVSTLTIQRTQQEDSAVYLCASSSGDTTNEKLFFGSGTQLSVL.